These 6 T cell receptor beta chains were all obtained from the same sample, sequenced in a study of T-cell memory formation after mild COVID-19. TCRdb reanalysed the 5' RACE reads using MiXCR and keeps one entry per CDR3 protein. The profile shows 410,000 or so distinct CDR3 sequences, less than 25% of them singletons. The specimen was PBMCs or a T cell subset sorted from them (not recorded which). These TCRs come from an adult woman who had mild COVID-19 (a few samples of this study predate the infection). Cell type and time point are not known.

The chain recombines TRBV13 with TRBJ2-1, with a weak D call TRBD1 (5 bases). The V gene's germline CDR1 is PRHDT and CDR2 FYEKMQ (reference sequence). Trimming removed 4 bases at V and 10 bases at J, with 17 bases between. This CDR3 has 14 amino acids. The CDR3 bases are TGTGCCAGCAGCTCTACATTCAGGGTTGGAGAGCAGTTCTTC. It yields the protein CASSSTFRVGEQFF.

The chain is built from TRBV6-1 and TRBJ1-1; D possibly corresponds to TRBD1 (5 bases). The V end lost 2 bases, the J end lost 1 base, and 14 bases lay between the germline ends. Germline V lookup: CDR1 MNHNS, CDR2 SASEGT. The CDR3 loop spans 16 amino acids. The CDR3 nucleotides read TGTGCCAGCAGTGAACTGAGGGGCACCGCGAACACTGAAGCTTTCTTT. Translation gives CASSELRGTANTEAFF.

The chain has TRBV6-5 and TRBJ2-7; D tentatively reads TRBD1 or TRBD2 (7 bases each). The germline V and J ends were trimmed by 5 bases and 1 base, with 18 bases remaining between them. The CDR3 is 16 amino acids. The germline V gene has CDR1 MNHEY and CDR2 SVGAGI. CDR3 nucleotides: TGTGCCAGCAGTCTACTTCAGGGGGGGAGGTCCTACGAGCAGTACTTC. Encoded protein: CASSLLQGGRSYEQYF.

The chain combines TRBV10-3 with TRBJ2-3; unclear D gene. Germline V gives CDR1 ENHRY, CDR2 SYGVKD. The CDR3 is 16 residues long. The ends were cut back, 3 bases at V and 3 bases at J, with 16 bases in the middle. CDR3 amino acids: CAISDTTSGGTDTQYF. The CDR3 bases are TGTGCCATCAGTGATACAACATCAGGTGGAACAGATACGCAGTATTTT.

A note on this clonotype: A much larger clone differs from this one at a single base, so this may be a read error. The chain uses TRBV28 and TRBJ2-7; D ambiguous. Germline assignment: CDR1 MDHEN and CDR2 SYDVKM. The V and J ends lost 3 bases and 5 bases respectively, with 11 bases between them. The CDR3 is made up of 13 amino acids. CDR3 sequence reads: CASSFHSKDEQYF. The DNA of the CDR3 is TGTGCCAGCAGTTTCCACTCCAAGGACGAGCAGTACTTC.

This chain links TRBV5-1 with TRBJ2-7, with D perhaps assigned TRBD1 or TRBD2 (5 bases each). The CDR3 loop spans 15 amino acids. CDR1 and CDR2 (germline): SGHRS, YFSETQ. Trimming stripped 1 base from V and 5 bases from J, with 16 bases between. The DNA for the CDR3 is TGCGCCAGCAGCTTGTGGGGCATAGGAGGCGACGAGCAGTACTTC. Protein: CASSLWGIGGDEQYF.